The T cell receptor (beta chain) under discussion was sequenced for a study of blood T cell repertoires in COVID-19. Across the study: T cells, B-cell-depleted T cells, or PBMCs provided the cDNA or gDNA that served as material.

Data came from immunoSEQ multiplex PCR; TCRdb stores just in-frame clones and leaves some out. Of around 57,000 clones in the sample, around 86% were seen once. Trimming removed 1 base from V and 3 bases from J, with 9 bases in between. This CDR3 is built from 14 residues. Germline assignment: CDR1 LGHNA and CDR2 YNFKEQ. There are a few counts of this clone. This sequence was found in a man aged 45-65 years with active COVID-19. Sequences were obtained from peripheral blood. The rearrangement links TRBV4-2 to TRBJ1-2; D is unclear. The CDR3 loop is CASSQGVRYYGYTF. The CDR3 DNA follows: TGTGCCAGCAGCCAAGGAGTCAGGTACTATGGCTACACCTTC.